The sequence of this TCR beta chain was determined in a study of cytomegalovirus exposure and HLA in healthy donors. Deletions cut 4 bases from V and 4 bases from J, with 17 bases between. CDR1 and CDR2 from the germline V gene are SQVTM and ANQGSEA. The CDR3 is 15 residues long. This clone was detected only once. PCR primers comprised 60 Vbeta and 13 Jbeta primers. TCRdb keeps only in-frame clones here, not all; method: immunoSEQ multiplex PCR. The table lists about 160,000 clones, 65% to 85% of them singletons. The receptor's source is a woman between 45 and 60 years old in good health and CMV-seropositive. The chain joins TRBV29-1 to TRBJ2-1; possibly TRBD2 for D (7 bases). Sequencing was carried out using PBMCs. The CDR3 reads CSVGFGGAGYNEQFF. CDR3 sequence (DNA): TGCAGCGTTGGATTTGGGGGGGCGGGTTACAATGAGCAGTTCTTC.